A selection of T cell receptor beta chains follows, all from one sample in a study of PD-1 blockade in classical Hodgkin lymphoma. The repertoire was sequenced with immunoSEQ multiplex PCR; TCRdb's copy has only in-frame clones and lacks some. The sample carries about 97,000 clones, approximately 83% recorded once. The sequencing used peripheral blood mononuclear cells (PBMCs), collected at baseline. The receptors derive from a human donor with classical Hodgkin lymphoma. Each CDR3 is given with its conserved first and last residue. D genes are given only for firm matches. The size field is filled for only some rows; it gives once, few, many or a size class.

j_call	clone_size	d_call	v_call	cdr3_aa	cdr3_nt
TRBJ2-2	NA	NA	TRBV18	CASSPPAGELFF	TGTGCCAGCTCACCACCGGCCGGGGAGCTGTTTTTT
TRBJ2-2	NA	NA	TRBV4-3	CASSQSDAGELFF	TGCGCCAGCAGCCAATCTGATGCAGGGGAGCTGTTTTTT
TRBJ1-1	NA	NA	TRBV7-2	CASSLEAGMNTEAFF	TGTGCCAGCAGCTTAGAGGCAGGGATGAACACTGAAGCTTTCTTT
TRBJ2-3	NA	NA	TRBV7-3	CASSLNPADTQYF	TGTGCCAGCAGCTTAAATCCGGCAGATACGCAGTATTTT
TRBJ2-7	NA	NA	TRBV19	CASSMGQPYEQYF	TGTGCCAGTAGTATGGGACAACCCTACGAGCAGTACTTC
TRBJ1-2	few	NA	TRBV4-2	CASSQVSSDGYTF	TGTGCCAGCAGCCAAGTATCGTCGGATGGCTACACCTTC
TRBJ1-2	NA	NA	TRBV28	CASCPSWGDANYGYTF	TGTGCCAGCTGCCCTTCATGGGGGGATGCTAACTATGGCTACACCTTC
TRBJ1-1	once	NA	TRBV6-5	CASSYSWGTEAFF	TGTGCCAGCAGTTACTCGTGGGGGACTGAAGCTTTCTTT
TRBJ2-2	NA	NA	TRBV10-3	CAISDGQINTGELFF	TGTGCCATCAGTGACGGACAAATTAACACCGGGGAGCTGTTTTTT
TRBJ2-1	NA	NA	TRBV11-3	CASSFDSLSSYNEQFF	TGTGCCAGCAGCTTTGACAGCCTGAGCTCCTACAATGAGCAGTTCTTC
TRBJ1-1	NA	TRBD1	TRBV6-5	CASRTGTGGSTEAFF	TGTGCCAGCAGAACCGGGACAGGGGGTAGCACTGAAGCTTTCTTT
TRBJ2-1	few	NA	TRBV13	CASSTILAARDNEQFF	TGTGCCAGCAGCACCATTCTAGCCGCCCGGGACAATGAGCAGTTCTTC
TRBJ2-2	NA	TRBD1	TRBV29-1	CSVKRDRGNTGELFF	TGCAGCGTTAAAAGGGACAGGGGGAATACCGGGGAGCTGTTTTTT
TRBJ2-6	NA	NA	TRBV4-2	CASSHYPGSGANVLTF	TGTGCCAGCAGCCACTACCCAGGGTCTGGGGCCAACGTCCTGACTTTC
TRBJ1-4	NA	NA	TRBV27	CASSFVGANEKLFF	TGTGCCAGCAGTTTTGTGGGAGCTAATGAAAAACTGTTTTTT
TRBJ2-7	once	TRBD2	TRBV18	CASSSGLAEAYEQYF	TGTGCCAGCTCATCGGGACTAGCGGAAGCCTACGAGCAGTACTTC
TRBJ2-2	NA	NA	TRBV10-3	CAISDSNRDTGELFF	TGTGCCATCAGTGACTCGAACAGGGACACCGGGGAGCTGTTTTTT
TRBJ2-1	NA	NA	TRBV11-2	CASSILGVDYNEQFF	TGTGCCAGCAGCATCCTAGGGGTAGACTACAATGAGCAGTTCTTC
TRBJ1-1	NA	TRBD1	TRBV29-1	CSVKGQANTEAFF	TGCAGCGTTAAGGGACAGGCTAACACTGAAGCTTTCTTT
TRBJ2-1	few	NA	TRBV5-4	CASSLAAGRSYNEQFF	TGTGCCAGCAGCTTGGCCGCGGGAAGGTCCTACAATGAGCAGTTCTTC
TRBJ2-1	many	NA	TRBV5-1	CASSSGGSYNEQFF	TGCGCCAGCAGCTCCGGGGGCTCCTACAATGAGCAGTTCTTC
TRBJ1-4	NA	TRBD1	TRBV2	CACIRGRVNEKLFF	TGTGCCTGCATAAGGGGGCGGGTTAATGAAAAACTGTTTTTT
TRBJ2-1	NA	NA	TRBV18	CASSPPSKVEQFF	TGTGCCAGCTCACCCCCTAGTAAGGTTGAGCAGTTCTTC
TRBJ1-1	few	TRBD1	TRBV18	CASSLGTDTEAFF	TGTGCCAGCTCACTCGGGACAGACACTGAAGCTTTCTTT
TRBJ2-7	NA	TRBD1	TRBV10-3	CAITRDSDYEQYF	TGTGCCATCACCAGGGACAGTGACTACGAGCAGTACTTC
TRBJ2-7	NA	NA	TRBV5-4	CASSFEGGRSYEQYF	TGTGCCAGCAGCTTTGAGGGGGGCCGTTCCTACGAGCAGTACTTC
TRBJ2-7	NA	NA	TRBV5-1	CASSLDPTSYEQYF	TGCGCCAGCAGCTTGGACCCTACCTCCTACGAGCAGTACTTC
TRBJ2-5	few	NA	TRBV5-6	CASSHQETQYF	TGTGCCAGCAGCCATCAAGAGACCCAGTACTTC
TRBJ1-1	NA	NA	TRBV2	CASSYSPNTEAFF	TGTGCCAGCAGTTATTCCCCGAACACTGAAGCTTTCTTT
TRBJ2-7	few	TRBD1	TRBV10-3	CAIRRGQNYEQYF	TGTGCCATCAGGAGGGGACAGAACTACGAGCAGTACTTC
TRBJ2-7	NA	NA	TRBV5-1	CASSKTRPDEQYF	TGCGCCAGCAGTAAGACACGGCCGGACGAGCAGTACTTC
TRBJ2-3	NA	TRBD2	TRBV7-2	CASSQRGGRGDTQYF	TGTGCCAGCAGCCAGAGGGGCGGGAGAGGAGATACGCAGTATTTT
TRBJ2-1	once	NA	TRBV5-1	CASSLAFGVYNEQFF	TGCGCCAGCAGCTTGGCCTTTGGAGTATACAATGAGCAGTTCTTC
TRBJ2-2	NA	NA	TRBV27	CASSLAPLVTGELFF	TGTGCCAGCAGTTTAGCACCACTAGTCACCGGGGAGCTGTTTTTT
TRBJ2-7	NA	NA	TRBV7-6	CARGSIAYEQYF	TGTGCCAGGGGATCGATCGCCTACGAGCAGTACTTC
TRBJ2-1	NA	NA	TRBV5-1	CASSLGEGVQFF	TGCGCCAGCAGCTTGGGGGAGGGGGTCCAGTTCTTC
TRBJ2-7	NA	NA	TRBV18	CASSRGDPPYEQYF	TGTGCCAGCTCACGAGGGGATCCCCCCTACGAGCAGTACTTC
TRBJ2-7	NA	TRBD2	TRBV18	CASSPWAGRDEQYF	TGTGCCAGCTCTCCCTGGGCAGGGAGGGACGAGCAGTACTTC
TRBJ1-1	NA	TRBD1	TRBV11-2	CASSAPGQGGTEAFF	TGTGCCAGCAGCGCGCCCGGACAGGGAGGCACTGAAGCTTTCTTT
TRBJ2-3	NA	TRBD2	TRBV5-8	CASSWGLADGTDTQYF	TGTGCCAGCAGCTGGGGACTAGCGGATGGCACAGATACGCAGTATTTT
TRBJ2-4	NA	NA	TRBV29-1	CSVEGGHVQYF	TGCAGCGTTGAGGGGGGACATGTTCAGTACTTC
TRBJ2-1	NA	NA	TRBV4-1	CASSERYSEQFF	TGCGCCAGCAGCGAGAGGTACAGTGAGCAGTTCTTC
TRBJ2-4	NA	NA	TRBV6-1	CASSEDRRRILAKNIQYF	TGTGCCAGCAGTGAAGATCGGCGGCGCATCCTAGCCAAAAACATTCAGTACTTC
TRBJ1-5	once	TRBD1	TRBV19	CASRPRDRPDQPQHF	TGTGCCAGTAGACCCCGGGACAGACCCGATCAGCCCCAGCATTTT
TRBJ2-1	NA	TRBD1	TRBV19	CASSNRGPYNEQFF	TGTGCCAGTAGCAACAGGGGGCCCTACAATGAGCAGTTCTTC
TRBJ1-2	NA	NA	TRBV5-1	CASSLSDGPYGYTF	TGCGCCAGCAGCTTGTCCGACGGTCCCTATGGCTACACCTTC
TRBJ2-3	NA	NA	TRBV9	CASSATEQGFTDTQYF	TGTGCCAGCAGCGCTACTGAGCAGGGTTTCACAGATACGCAGTATTTT
TRBJ1-2	few	TRBD1	TRBV4-1	CASSQEARTGPGGYTF	TGCGCCAGCAGCCAAGAAGCCCGGACAGGGCCTGGTGGCTACACCTTC